The 3 T cell receptor beta chains below all came from one sample that was sequenced in a study of circulating CD8 cells and anti-PD-1 response in melanoma. Each library started from approximately 14 ng of total RNA using the QIAseq Immune Repertoire TCR panel. MiXCR was run by TCRdb on the reads, yielding one entry per CDR3 protein. The table has hundreds of distinct CDR3 sequences, 5.9% seen once. Sorting of live CD3+CD8+TCRalphabeta+ cells by PD-1 and/or TIGIT gave four subsets. The material was CD8+ T cells from PBMCs, obtained at baseline or after one month of anti-PD-1 therapy (not recorded which). The receptors stem from a human donor with melanoma.

This clonotype is large within its sample. This chain joins TRBV12-5 and TRBJ2-3; unclear D gene. This CDR3 region has 13 residues. Per the germline V gene, CDR1 is LGHNT and CDR2 is FRNRAP. V dropped 6 bases and J dropped 2 bases, with 9 bases sitting between them. The CDR3 DNA follows: TGTGCTAGTGGAGGCACTTACACAGATACGCAGTATTTT. It codes for CASGGTYTDTQYF.

This clonotype is large within its sample. The CDR3 nucleotides are TGTGCCAGCAGCTATCCGGGACAGTGGTACGAGCAGTACTTC. Encoded protein: CASSYPGQWYEQYF. The V call is TRBV14, the J call TRBJ2-7, with 7 nucleotides matching TRBD1. Per germline, CDR1 SGHDN and CDR2 FVKESK. The CDR3 length is 14 residues. The ends lost 5 bases at V and 4 bases at J; junction bases unmatched: 8. Together with reference TRBV14 and TRBJ2-7, the CDR3 gives the full variable domain: EAGVTQFPSHSVIEKGQTVTLRCDPISGHDNLYWYRRVMGKEIKFLLHFVKESKQDESGMPNNRFLAERTGGTYSTLKVQPAELEDSGVYFCASSYPGQWYEQYFGPGTRLTVT.

This clonotype rates as medium-sized. V is TRBV5-5 and J is TRBJ1-5; maybe TRBD1 (5 bases). Germline CDR1 reads SGHKS; CDR2 reads YYEKEE (reference sequence). The V end lost 4 bases, the J end lost 6 bases, and 14 bases lay between the germline ends. CDR3 size: 14 residues. The CDR3 sequence: CASSPGMGGQPQHF. CDR3 DNA sequence: TGTGCCAGCAGCCCAGGGATGGGAGGTCAGCCCCAGCATTTT.